This is a list of T cell receptor beta chains from one sample in a study of blood T cell repertoires in COVID-19. Produced via immunoSEQ multiplex PCR; TCRdb's table is partial and in-frame only. The sample carries 150,000 to 200,000 clones, less than 90% recorded once. Sequenced sample: peripheral blood. These receptors came from a woman aged 65 to 85 with COVID-19, enrolled during active disease. CDR3s include the opening cysteine and the closing phenylalanine or tryptophan. Fields, in order: J gene, V gene, clone size, CDR3 length, D gene, CDR3 protein, CDR3 DNA. D genes are given only for firm matches. Some rows mark clone size as missing; the rest say once, few, many or name a class of expanded clone.

TRBJ1-6 TRBV7-3 - 15 - CASSSDSFLNSPLHF TGTGCCAGCAGCTCCGACAGTTTTCTTAATTCACCCCTCCACTTT
TRBJ1-4 TRBV5-1 - 15 TRBD1 CASSSTQGTNEKLFF TGCGCCAGCAGCTCTACACAGGGGACTAATGAAAAACTGTTTTTT
TRBJ1-2 TRBV29-1 - 16 - CSVEDRGPRLNYGYTF TGCAGCGTTGAAGATCGTGGACCGCGACTAAACTATGGCTACACCTTC
TRBJ2-1 TRBV24-1 - 14 TRBD1 CATSATGSLNEQFF TGTGCCACCAGTGCGACAGGGTCCCTTAATGAGCAGTTCTTC
TRBJ1-3 TRBV14 few 16 - CASSPDRRSSGNTIYF TGTGCCAGCAGTCCGGATAGACGGAGCTCTGGAAACACCATATATTTT
TRBJ1-2 TRBV19 - 15 TRBD1 CASSIGTDSGYGYTF TGTGCCAGTAGTATTGGGACAGATTCGGGCTATGGCTACACCTTC
TRBJ1-1 TRBV18 - 15 - CASSPGRGGNTEAFF TGTGCCAGCTCACCGGGAAGGGGCGGGAACACTGAAGCTTTCTTT
TRBJ2-1 TRBV11-2 - 16 - CASSLGRTPTFNEQFF TGTGCCAGCAGCTTAGGGCGGACTCCCACGTTTAATGAGCAGTTCTTC
TRBJ1-2 TRBV9 - 15 - CASSPSTHSNYGYTF TGTGCCAGCAGCCCCTCCACTCACAGCAACTATGGCTACACCTTC
TRBJ1-1 TRBV7-3 - 14 TRBD1 CASSLEEGADEAFF TGTGCCAGCAGCTTAGAGGAGGGGGCTGATGAAGCTTTCTTT
TRBJ2-2 TRBV2 - 15 - CASIGGTGNTGELFF TGTGCCAGCATAGGAGGGACGGGGAACACCGGGGAGCTGTTTTTT
TRBJ1-3 TRBV7-9 - 14 TRBD1 CASRPDRGRNTIYF TGTGCCAGCAGACCTGACAGGGGTCGAAACACCATATATTTT
TRBJ1-1 TRBV19 - 14 TRBD1 CASSIGDRRGEAFF TGTGCCAGTAGTATCGGGGACAGAAGGGGTGAAGCTTTCTTT
TRBJ2-7 TRBV11-2 - 14 TRBD1 CASSHGQGASEQYF TGTGCCAGCAGCCACGGGCAGGGGGCTTCCGAGCAGTACTTC
TRBJ1-2 TRBV25-1 - 14 - CASSDQTVWSGYTF TGTGCCAGCAGTGACCAGACCGTCTGGAGTGGCTACACCTTC
TRBJ1-1 TRBV6-5 - 13 - CASPQQMNTEAFF TGTGCCAGCCCCCAACAGATGAACACTGAAGCTTTCTTT
TRBJ2-3 TRBV20-1 - 11 - CSASRESTQYF TGCAGTGCTAGTCGGGAATCTACGCAGTATTTT